The rows below give T cell receptor beta chains drawn from one sample of a study of T cells in localized non-small cell lung cancer. Produced via immunoSEQ multiplex PCR; TCRdb's table is partial and in-frame only. The sample yields about 48,000 clones, approximately 75% seen once. Sequencing was performed on peripheral blood, taken before any cancer treatment. The receptors here all came from a man aged 40 to 69 with stage I squamous cell lung carcinoma. CDR3s include the opening cysteine and the closing phenylalanine or tryptophan. The D gene is left open where the match is weak. Expanded clones get a size class; other rows say once, few or many, or leave the size out.

V gene	D gene	clone size	J gene	CDR3 DNA	CDR3 protein
TRBV6-5	NA	NA	TRBJ2-2	TGTGCCAGCAGACGACAGACAGGCGGGGAGCTGTTTTTT	CASRRQTGGELFF
TRBV10-3	NA	few	TRBJ2-7	TGTGCCATCAGTGATCTCCGGGCCTCCTACGAGCAGTACTTC	CAISDLRASYEQYF
TRBV7-9	TRBD1	NA	TRBJ2-1	TGTGCCAGCAGCTATCCGGGACAGGGTCGCGATGAGCAGTTCTTC	CASSYPGQGRDEQFF
TRBV15	NA	NA	TRBJ1-1	TGTGCCACCAGCCAAGCGGGGGCGCGGCGCACTGAAGCTTTCTTT	CATSQAGARRTEAFF
TRBV6-6	TRBD1	NA	TRBJ2-7	TGTGCCAGCAGTTTACGGGACAGGGTCCCCGAGCAGTACTTC	CASSLRDRVPEQYF
TRBV25-1	TRBD2	few	TRBJ2-2	TGTGCCAGCAGTGAGCTAGCGGGGGACACCGGGGAGCTGTTTTTT	CASSELAGDTGELFF
TRBV4-3	TRBD1	NA	TRBJ1-3	TGCGCCAGCAGCCAGAGTTTCGGACAGGGGGCGAGAAACACCATATATTTT	CASSQSFGQGARNTIYF
TRBV6-6	NA	NA	TRBJ2-7	TGTGCCAGCAGTTACGGGCAGGGTAAGGACGAGCAGTACTTC	CASSYGQGKDEQYF
TRBV2	NA	NA	TRBJ2-5	TGTGCCAGCAGTGGGGGTTCGGGGGAGACCCAGTACTTC	CASSGGSGETQYF
TRBV5-4	NA	NA	TRBJ2-3	TGTGCCAGCAGCTCGGGGGCCAGCACAGATACGCAGTATTTT	CASSSGASTDTQYF